This T cell receptor (beta chain) was sequenced in a study of OX40 agonist ivuxolimab in advanced cancers. Regarding the study in general: The costimulatory receptor OX40 (CD134) was targeted by ivuxolimab, a fully human IgG2 agonistic monoclonal antibody. Intravenous ivuxolimab was administered to patients every 2 weeks at six dose levels: 0.01, 0.1, 0.3, 1.5, 3 and 10 mg/kg. Of the 50 to 55 patients in dose escalation, about 19 had hepatocellular carcinoma, some 15 had melanoma, 9 had renal cell carcinoma and 9 had head and neck cancer. A male proportion of 82.7% and a mean age of approximately 60 years, ranging from roughly 23 to 80, were recorded for the dose-escalation cohort. Patients were allowed to have had prior anti-PD-1, anti-PD-L1 or anti-CTLA-4 therapy, and 40% of the dose-escalation patients had been treated with checkpoint inhibitors. Partial responses occurred in three dose-escalation patients: two with cutaneous melanoma and one with hepatocellular carcinoma. The purpose of peripheral TCRbeta sequencing was to test whether ivuxolimab changed TCR sequence diversity and led to clonal T-cell expansion. The paper covers the monotherapy dose-escalation part of the phase I ivuxolimab trial, which included N ≈ 57 patients.

The trial excluded patients who had a history of autoimmune disease or were on systemic immunosuppression. Peripheral blood for TCR sequencing was drawn from every dose cohort at baseline, at cycle 4 day 1 and at cycle 7 day 1. The samples were drawn from a first-in-human, open-label, multicenter phase I dose-escalation trial of ivuxolimab. Adults with locally advanced or metastatic melanoma, renal cell carcinoma, hepatocellular carcinoma or head and neck squamous cell carcinoma were enrolled in the trial. Before TCR sequencing, CD4+ and CD8+ T cells were separately sorted from peripheral blood. As encoded in the germline V gene, CDR1 is SGHAT while CDR2 is FQNNGV. The CDR3 goes from the cysteine to the phenylalanine over 16 residues. Left in the record is the CDR3 DNA by itself, 48 bases read in frame from the first base. Points the paper makes about the study in general: After ivuxolimab, more expanded clones were found on average in CD8+ T cells than in CD4+ T cells. At doses of 0.1 to 3.0 mg/kg, clonal expansion of both CD4+ and CD8+ T cells in blood was seen between baseline and week 6. Which antigens the clonally expanded peripheral T cells were specific for was not determined. In partial responders in the 0.1-3.0 mg/kg groups, normalized peripheral clonal expansion was found to be among the lowest, especially among CD8+ T cells. Low levels of normalized T-cell clonal expansion were also seen in some nonresponding patients.

For sequencing of the TCRbeta CDR3 region, genomic DNA was extracted from the sorted cells. The immunoSEQ Assay was used to sequence the TCRbeta CDR3 regions. Entries here come from immuneACCESS through TCRdb and include only in-frame sequences with V and J called. Some clones fail to appear in such tables; in the studies checked, an unresolved V gene covers under half of the shortfall, and the cause of the remainder is unknown. In all, the sample holds 30,000 to 35,000 clones, and around three quarters of those were seen once. Under 20% of the sample is in the top ten clones. This clone is deemed medium-sized (0.01 to 0.1%). Its antigen remains unidentified. The junction does not match germline at one end; this may be a read error.

The material was CD4+ or CD8+ T cells sorted from blood, obtained in a trial of the OX40 agonist ivuxolimab. The sequence is built from TRBV11-2 and TRBJ1-6; 7 bases in the junction line up with TRBD1. This TCR derives from an adult with an advanced solid tumor such as melanoma, head and neck, liver or kidney cancer. The CDR3 sequence is CASSSNRGAYSSPLHF. At the DNA level, the sequence is TGTGCCAGCAGCTCGAACAGGGGCGCGTATAGTTCACCCCTCCACTTT. The entire variable domain, with the stretches around the CDR3 drawn from the reference TRBV11-2 and TRBJ1-6 proteins, is EAGVAQSPRYKIIEKRQSVAFWCNPISGHATLYWYQQILGQGPKLLIQFQNNGVVDDSQLPKDRFSAERLKGVDSTLKIQPAKLEDSAVYLCASSSNRGAYSSPLHFGNGTRLTVT.